Each of the 26 T cell receptor beta chains below was sequenced from the same sample in a study of OX40 agonist ivuxolimab in advanced cancers. Clones were sequenced by immunoSEQ multiplex PCR, and TCRdb holds only the in-frame ones, with some missing. The sample carries about 23,000 clones, around 80% recorded once. The sample here was CD4+ or CD8+ T cells sorted from blood, taken in a trial of the OX40 agonist ivuxolimab. The receptors shown here come from an adult with an advanced solid tumor such as melanoma, head and neck, liver or kidney cancer.

This clone was counted a few times. J is TRBJ2-7 and V is TRBV27; no reliable D call. This CDR3 comprises 11 residues. Per germline, CDR1 MNHEY and CDR2 SMNVEV (reference sequence). Trimming took 5 bases from V and 0 from J, leaving 2 bases between them. CDR3 protein: CASSLSYEQYF. The DNA of the CDR3 is TGTGCCAGCAGTCTCTCCTACGAGCAGTACTTC.

The chain joins TRBV7-9 to TRBJ1-1; TRBD1 is a possible D gene (6 bases). Germline V gives CDR1 SEHNR, CDR2 FQNEAQ (reference sequence). Trimming pared 4 bases from V and 0 bases from J, leaving 9 bases between. This CDR3 has 14 amino acids. CDR3 coding DNA: TGTGCCAGCAGCTCGCAGGGGCTGAACACTGAAGCTTTCTTT. Protein: CASSSQGLNTEAFF.

The rearrangement uses TRBV5-5 and TRBJ1-4; TRBD1 matches at 7 bases. The V gene end was trimmed by 4 bases and the J gene end by 0 bases; junction bases not matched to a gene: 12. CDR3 length: 18 amino acids. Germline V gene data show CDR1 as SGHKS and CDR2 as YYEKEE (reference sequence). The CDR3 loop reads CASSDRQGPFPTNEKLFF. In DNA form, the CDR3 reads TGTGCCAGCAGCGATAGACAGGGTCCCTTCCCAACTAATGAAAAACTGTTTTTT.

The rearrangement links TRBV11-2 to TRBJ1-2; TRBD1 agrees at 7 bases. V lost 1 base and J lost 7; bases outside the gene matches: 9. The germline gives CDR1 SGHAT, CDR2 FQNNGV. CDR3 length: 15 residues. CDR3 sequence (DNA): TGTGCCAGCAGCTTAGCCAACAGGGGATGGGGTGGCTACACCTTC. As protein: CASSLANRGWGGYTF.

This rearrangement joins TRBV5-6 to TRBJ2-7, with D perhaps TRBD1 (5 bases). Trimming left V 0 bases short and J 2 bases short, with 9 bases between. Germline V CDR1 and CDR2: SGHDT, YYEEEE. The CDR3 contains 14 residues. The CDR3 coding sequence is TGTGCCAGCAGCTTGGGCGACAGCGCCTACGAGCAGTACTTC. Translation gives CASSLGDSAYEQYF.

The chain carries TRBV20-1 and TRBJ1-3, with unresolved D. The length of the CDR3 is 11 residues. Germline V lookup: CDR1 DFQATT, CDR2 SNEGSKA (reference sequence). V shed 3 bases and J shed 4 bases, with 4 bases lying between them. For the CDR3, the DNA is TGCAGTGCTAGGGGAGGAAACACCATATATTTT. Amino acids: CSARGGNTIYF.

The V and J genes are TRBV7-9 and TRBJ2-5; 7 nucleotides match TRBD1. V dropped 1 base and J dropped 1; count of bases not matched to a gene: 0. Germline assignment: CDR1 SEHNR and CDR2 FQNEAQ (reference sequence). The CDR3 is 14 residues long. The CDR3 DNA follows: TGTGCCAGCAGCTTAGAGGGGGCCCAAGAGACCCAGTACTTC. It is translated as CASSLEGAQETQYF.

The J gene is TRBJ2-7, the V gene TRBV6-1; D is uncertain. Germline-derived CDR1 and CDR2 are MNHNS and SASEGT. This CDR3 has 15 residues. Trimming shortened V by 1 base and J by 1 base, and 11 bases separated the two germline ends. The CDR3, as DNA: TGTGCCAGCAGTGAAGATTGGGCACAATCCTACGAGCAGTACTTC. As protein: CASSEDWAQSYEQYF.

This clone was counted only a few times. V is TRBV7-9 and J is TRBJ1-1, with a tentative D call TRBD1 (5 bases). This CDR3 comprises 13 residues. Trimming shortened V by 6 bases and J by 6 bases, and 14 bases separated the two germline ends. Germline CDR1 is SEHNR and CDR2 is FQNEAQ (reference sequence). The CDR3 protein is CASRAGTEPEAFF. CDR3 in DNA: TGTGCCAGCAGGGCCGGGACGGAGCCTGAAGCTTTCTTT.

The J gene is TRBJ2-7, the V gene TRBV27; D call uncertain. The CDR3 consists of 13 residues. With 4 bases removed from V and 2 bases from J, the gap between germline ends came to 9 bases. Germline-derived CDR1 and CDR2 are MNHEY and SMNVEV (reference sequence). This CDR3 is CASSYQSTYEQYF. The CDR3 coding sequence is TGTGCCAGCAGTTATCAGAGTACCTACGAGCAGTACTTC.

As regards this clone: Lacking the conserved final phenylalanine or tryptophan, this CDR3 likely reflects a read error. Because the CDR3's place on the DNA is in doubt, the DNA is left out and the CDR3 is given as listed by TCRdb. The gene calls are TRBV4-3 and TRBJ2-7; the table's D call, TRBD2, was not checked against the DNA. The germline CDR1 and CDR2 sequences are LGHNA and YSLEER. Both ends counted, the CDR3 spans 11 residues. The CDR3 sequence: CASSSGGAELL.

The gene calls are TRBV9 and TRBJ1-1; D gene unclear. The CDR3 has 16 amino acids. Looked up from germline, CDR1 is SGDLS and CDR2 is YYNGEE. Trimming cost V 3 bases and J 5 bases, with 20 bases left between them. CDR3 amino acids: CASSGHYSESGTEAFF. The CDR3 DNA follows: TGTGCCAGCAGCGGCCATTACTCTGAATCGGGAACTGAAGCTTTCTTT.

This clone is a singleton in its sample. At one boundary the junction diverges from the germline segment, which might be a read error. J is TRBJ2-7 and V is TRBV7-9; tentative D call: TRBD1 (6 bases). The CDR3 is made up of 15 amino acids. CDR1 and CDR2 from the germline V gene are SEHNR and FQNEAQ (reference sequence). The CDR3 protein is CASSLGGAYSYEQYF. The CDR3 DNA reads TGTGCTAGCAGCTTAGGGGGAGCTTACTCCTACGAGCAGTACTTC.

The gene calls are TRBV6-6 and TRBJ1-1; D is possibly TRBD1 (5 bases). V dropped 5 bases and J dropped 9 bases, with 13 bases sitting between them. CDR1 and CDR2 (germline): MNHNY, SVGAGI (reference sequence). CDR3 length: 12 residues. As DNA, the CDR3 is TGTGCCAGCAGTCCGTCCGCAGGGAAAGCTTTCTTT. Its protein product is CASSPSAGKAFF.

This chain connects TRBV5-1 to TRBJ1-5, with D perhaps TRBD1 (5 bases). Trimming took 7 bases from V and 5 from J, leaving 13 bases between them. Germline CDR1 and CDR2: SGHRS and YFSETQ. This CDR3 is 13 amino acids long. The CDR3, as DNA: TGCGCCAGCCGAGACAGAATAGATCAGCCCCAGCATTTT. Amino acids: CASRDRIDQPQHF.

In this sample, this clone is medium-sized. The genes are TRBV6-5 and TRBJ2-7; 7 nucleotides agree with TRBD1. Germline V lookup: CDR1 MNHEY, CDR2 SVGAGI. Germline trimming cut 4 bases from V and 2 bases from J; bases unmatched to any gene: 11. This CDR3 contains 16 residues. CDR3 nucleotide sequence: TGTGCCAGCAGTTTCTCTGCGGACAGGATTACCTACGAGCAGTACTTC. This translates into CASSFSADRITYEQYF.

The rearrangement links TRBV4-3 to TRBJ1-2; tentatively, D is TRBD1 (6 bases). V was shortened by 1 base and J by 7 bases, with 16 bases between the two germline ends. This CDR3 region has 15 residues. Germline-derived CDR1 and CDR2 are LGHNA and YSLEER. The CDR3 nucleotides read TGCGCCAGCAGCCAAGTTGAGGTAGGGGGAGTTGGCTACACCTTC. This sequence encodes CASSQVEVGGVGYTF.

The chain links TRBV27 to TRBJ1-1; no firm D call. The germline gives CDR1 MNHEY, CDR2 SMNVEV (reference sequence). The CDR3 has 13 residues. V was shortened by 2 bases and J by 0 bases, with 4 bases between the two germline ends. CDR3 region: CASSLRLNTEAFF. CDR3 coding DNA: TGTGCCAGCAGTTTACGGCTGAACACTGAAGCTTTCTTT.

The rearrangement joins TRBV4-3 to TRBJ1-2; D possibly corresponds to TRBD1 (5 bases). V lost 1 base to trimming and J lost 7 bases, with 10 bases between them. Germline V gene data show CDR1 as LGHNA and CDR2 as YSLEER. This CDR3 is 13 amino acids long. This CDR3 reads CASSQGGTAGYTF. CDR3 nucleotide sequence: TGCGCCAGCAGCCAAGGGGGGACGGCTGGCTACACCTTC.

The table lists this clone with a count of one. Other nucleotide sequences from this sample produce the same CDR3. The J gene is TRBJ1-4, the V gene TRBV6-5, with 7 nucleotides matching TRBD1. Germline V gene sequence: CDR1 MNHEY, CDR2 SVGAGI. The CDR3 spans 13 residues. V shed 0 bases and J 10 bases; nucleotides not matched to a gene: 2. The CDR3 nucleotides are TGTGCCAGCAGTTACTCATCAGGGGGAAAACTGTTTTTT. Amino acid sequence: CASSYSSGGKLFF.

The V gene is TRBV7-9, the J gene TRBJ1-1; D gene ambiguous. Germline V gene lookup returns CDR1 SEHNR and CDR2 FQNEAQ (reference sequence). This CDR3 spans 13 amino acids. Trimming took 1 base from V and 11 from J, leaving 14 bases between them. The CDR3 DNA follows: TGTGCCAGCAGCTTAGAATCCTGGGGAAAGGCTTTCTTT. This sequence encodes CASSLESWGKAFF.

The rearrangement joins TRBV6-6 to TRBJ1-2; no firm D call. V was cut by 5 bases and J by 7 bases, with 23 bases left in between. There are 16 residues in the CDR3. Per germline, CDR1 MNHNY and CDR2 SVGAGI (reference sequence). The CDR3 DNA reads as TGTGCCAGCAGTCCCCCCGGCCTATACCGCGAGGGTGGCTACACCTTC. The encoded protein is CASSPPGLYREGGYTF.

The V call is TRBV4-3, the J call TRBJ2-4, with D possibly being TRBD1 (5 bases). Trimming pared 4 bases from V and 1 base from J, leaving 14 bases between. The V gene's germline CDR1 is LGHNA and CDR2 YSLEER. The length of the CDR3 is 16 residues. CDR3 protein: CASSRHRTDAKNIQYF. The CDR3 coding sequence is TGCGCCAGCAGCCGTCACAGGACGGATGCCAAAAACATTCAGTACTTC.

The chain is built from TRBV14 and TRBJ1-1; D may be TRBD1 (5 bases). The germline V gene encodes CDR1 SGHDN and CDR2 FVKESK. V was clipped by 1 base and J by 6 bases, with 9 bases between them. This CDR3 contains 13 residues. CDR3 residues: CASSQVGGAEAFF. DNA for the CDR3: TGTGCCAGCAGCCAAGTGGGAGGGGCTGAAGCTTTCTTT. The whole variable domain, remainder taken from reference TRBV14 and TRBJ1-1, is EAGVTQFPSHSVIEKGQTVTLRCDPISGHDNLYWYRRVMGKEIKFLLHFVKESKQDESGMPNNRFLAERTGGTYSTLKVQPAELEDSGVYFCASSQVGGAEAFFGQGTRLTVV.

V is TRBV10-2 and J is TRBJ1-2; D might be TRBD1 (5 bases). The germline V and J ends were trimmed by 8 bases and 4 bases, with 8 bases remaining between them. There are 11 residues in the CDR3. CDR1 and CDR2 from the germline V gene are WSHSY and SAAADI. For the CDR3, the DNA is TGCGCCAGCGGGACCGCCTATGGCTACACCTTC. Its protein product is CASGTAYGYTF.

The chain carries TRBV7-9 and TRBJ2-6; D tentatively fits TRBD1 or TRBD2 (5 bases each). This CDR3 spans 14 amino acids. The V end lost 5 bases, the J end lost 13 bases, and 18 bases lay between the germline ends. The V gene's germline CDR1 is SEHNR and CDR2 FQNEAQ (reference sequence). CDR3 in DNA: TGTGCCAGCAGCGGCCCGGGACGGCCCATGGTCCTGACTTTC. Translating gives CASSGPGRPMVLTF.